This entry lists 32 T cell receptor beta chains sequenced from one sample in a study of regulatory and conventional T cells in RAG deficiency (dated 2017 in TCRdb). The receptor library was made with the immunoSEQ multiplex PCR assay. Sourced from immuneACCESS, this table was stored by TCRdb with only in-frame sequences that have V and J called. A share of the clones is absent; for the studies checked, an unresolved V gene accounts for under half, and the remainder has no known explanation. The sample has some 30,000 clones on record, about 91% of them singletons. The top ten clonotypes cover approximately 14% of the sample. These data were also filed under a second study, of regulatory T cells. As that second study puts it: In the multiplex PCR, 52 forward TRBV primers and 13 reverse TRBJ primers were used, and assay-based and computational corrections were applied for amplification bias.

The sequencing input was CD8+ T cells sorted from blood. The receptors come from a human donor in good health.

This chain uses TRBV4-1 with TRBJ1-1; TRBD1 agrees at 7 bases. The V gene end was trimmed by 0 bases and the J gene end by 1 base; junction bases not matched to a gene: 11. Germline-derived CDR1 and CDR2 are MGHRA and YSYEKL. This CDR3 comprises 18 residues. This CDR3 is CASSQDSWRGRRNTEAFF. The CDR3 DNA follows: TGCGCCAGCAGCCAAGATTCGTGGAGGGGGCGAAGGAACACTGAAGCTTTCTTT.

This CDR3 is CASSQGQPPSGQGVTQYF. In nucleotides, the CDR3 is TGCGCCAGCAGCCAAGGACAACCTCCATCGGGACAGGGAGTTACGCAGTATTTT. This chain uses TRBV4-1 with TRBJ2-3; 9 nucleotides align to TRBD1. The germline V gene has CDR1 MGHRA and CDR2 YSYEKL. Germline trimming cut 1 base from V and 8 bases from J; bases unmatched to any gene: 16. This CDR3 has 18 amino acids.

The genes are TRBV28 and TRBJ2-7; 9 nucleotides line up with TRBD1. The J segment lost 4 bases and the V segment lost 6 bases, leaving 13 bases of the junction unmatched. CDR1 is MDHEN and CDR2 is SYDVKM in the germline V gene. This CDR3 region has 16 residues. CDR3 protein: CASSQVLGQGWYEQYF. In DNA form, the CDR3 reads TGTGCCAGCAGCCAAGTGCTGGGACAGGGCTGGTACGAGCAGTACTTC.

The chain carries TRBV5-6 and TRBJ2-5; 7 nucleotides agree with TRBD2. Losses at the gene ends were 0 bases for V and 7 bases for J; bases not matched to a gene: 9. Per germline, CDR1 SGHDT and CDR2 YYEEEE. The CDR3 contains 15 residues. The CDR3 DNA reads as TGTGCCAGCAGCTTGGGACTAGCAGGTGGAGTGACCCAGTACTTC. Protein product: CASSLGLAGGVTQYF.

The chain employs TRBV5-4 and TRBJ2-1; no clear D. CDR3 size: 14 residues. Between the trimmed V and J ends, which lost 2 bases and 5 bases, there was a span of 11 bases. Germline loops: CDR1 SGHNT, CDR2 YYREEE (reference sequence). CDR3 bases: TGTGCCAGCAGCTTCGGCGACCCCCACAATGAGCAGTTCTTC. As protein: CASSFGDPHNEQFF. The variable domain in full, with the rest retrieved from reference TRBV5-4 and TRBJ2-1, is ETGVTQSPTHLIKTRGQQVTLRCSSQSGHNTVSWYQQALGQGPQFIFQYYREEENGRGNFPPRFSGLQFPNYSSELNVNALELDDSALYLCASSFGDPHNEQFFGPGTRLTVL.

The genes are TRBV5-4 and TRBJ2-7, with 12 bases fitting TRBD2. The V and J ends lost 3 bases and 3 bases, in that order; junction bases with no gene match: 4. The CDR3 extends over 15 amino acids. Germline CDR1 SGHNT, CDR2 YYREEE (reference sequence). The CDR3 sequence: CASSSRLAGVYEQYF. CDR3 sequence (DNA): TGTGCCAGCAGCTCGCGACTAGCGGGAGTCTACGAGCAGTACTTC.

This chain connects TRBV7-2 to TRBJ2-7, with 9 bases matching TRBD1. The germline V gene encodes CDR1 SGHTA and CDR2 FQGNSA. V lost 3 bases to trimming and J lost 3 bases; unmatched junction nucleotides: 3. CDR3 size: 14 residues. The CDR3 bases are TGTGCCAGCAGCTTCCGGGACAGGGACTACGAGCAGTACTTC. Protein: CASSFRDRDYEQYF. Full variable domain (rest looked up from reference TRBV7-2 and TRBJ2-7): GAGVSQSPSNKVTEKGKDVELRCDPISGHTALYWYRQSLGQGLEFLIYFQGNSAPDKSGLPSDRFSAERTGGSVSTLTIQRTQQEDSAVYLCASSFRDRDYEQYFGPGTRLTVT.

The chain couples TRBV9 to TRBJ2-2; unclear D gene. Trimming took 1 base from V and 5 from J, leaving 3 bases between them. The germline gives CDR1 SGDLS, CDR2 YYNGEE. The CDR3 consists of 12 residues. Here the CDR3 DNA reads TGTGCCAGCAGCGTATATACCGGGGAGCTGTTTTTT. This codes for CASSVYTGELFF.

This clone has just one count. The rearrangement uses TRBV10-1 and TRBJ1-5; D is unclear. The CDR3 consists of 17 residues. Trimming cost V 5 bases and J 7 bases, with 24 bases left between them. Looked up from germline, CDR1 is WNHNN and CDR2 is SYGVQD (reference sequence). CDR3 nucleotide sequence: TGCGCCAGCAGTCCCCTGCCTCCCAATAAGTCGGAGCAGCCCCAGCATTTT. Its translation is CASSPLPPNKSEQPQHF.

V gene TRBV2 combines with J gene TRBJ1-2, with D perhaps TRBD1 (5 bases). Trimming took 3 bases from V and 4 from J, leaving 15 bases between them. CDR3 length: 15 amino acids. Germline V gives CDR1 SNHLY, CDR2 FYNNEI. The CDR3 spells CASSDLPGTGYGYTF. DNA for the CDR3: TGTGCCAGCAGTGATCTGCCGGGGACGGGCTATGGCTACACCTTC.

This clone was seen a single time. CDR3: CASTNAGSANSPLHF. The DNA for the CDR3 is TGTGCCAGTACCAATGCAGGGTCTGCCAATTCACCCCTCCACTTT. The rearrangement uses TRBV19 and TRBJ1-6; tentatively, D is TRBD1 (5 bases). The V gene's germline CDR1 is LNHDA and CDR2 SQIVND (reference sequence). V gave up 7 bases and J gave up 7 bases, with 17 bases separating them. The CDR3 totals 15 residues. Together with reference TRBV19 and TRBJ1-6, the CDR3 gives the full variable domain: DGGITQSPKYLFRKEGQNVTLSCEQNLNHDAMYWYRQDPGQGLRLIYYSQIVNDFQKGDIAEGYSVSREKKESFPLTVTSAQKNPTAFYLCASTNAGSANSPLHFGNGTRLTVT.

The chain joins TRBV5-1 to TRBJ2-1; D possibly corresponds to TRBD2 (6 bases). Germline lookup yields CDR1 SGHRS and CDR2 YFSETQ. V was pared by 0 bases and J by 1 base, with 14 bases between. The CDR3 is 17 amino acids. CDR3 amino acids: CASSLDGGLVSYNEQFF. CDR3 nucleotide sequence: TGCGCCAGCAGCTTGGATGGGGGACTGGTTTCCTACAATGAGCAGTTCTTC.

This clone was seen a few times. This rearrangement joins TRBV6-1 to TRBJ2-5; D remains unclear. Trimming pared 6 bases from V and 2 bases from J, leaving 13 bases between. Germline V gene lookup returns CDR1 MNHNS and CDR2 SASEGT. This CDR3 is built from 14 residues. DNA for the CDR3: TGTGCCAGCAGACCTACCGTGCTACAAGAGACCCAGTACTTC. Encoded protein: CASRPTVLQETQYF.

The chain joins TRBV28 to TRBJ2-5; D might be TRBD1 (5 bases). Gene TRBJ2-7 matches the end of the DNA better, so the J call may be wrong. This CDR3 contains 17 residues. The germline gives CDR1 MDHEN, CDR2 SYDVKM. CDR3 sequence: CASSLIVGVRISYEQYF. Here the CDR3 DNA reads TGTGCCAGCAGTTTAATCGTAGGGGTTCGGATATCCTACGAGCAGTACTTC.

The CDR3 region is CASSEGGAGELFF. The DNA for the CDR3 is TGTGCCAGCAGCGAAGGAGGGGCCGGGGAGCTGTTTTTT. The chain links TRBV7-6 to TRBJ2-2, with D possibly TRBD2 on 6 matching bases. CDR3 length equals 13 residues. Trimming pared 5 bases from V and 6 bases from J, leaving 10 bases between. Germline values: CDR1 SGHVS, CDR2 FNYEAQ.

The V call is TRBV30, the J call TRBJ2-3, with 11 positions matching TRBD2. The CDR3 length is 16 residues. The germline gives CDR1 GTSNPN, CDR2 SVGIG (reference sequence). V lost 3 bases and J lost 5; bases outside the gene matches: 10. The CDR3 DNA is TGTGCCTGGAGCCCCGGAGCTCTAGCGGGAGGAGATACGCAGTATTTT. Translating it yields CAWSPGALAGGDTQYF.

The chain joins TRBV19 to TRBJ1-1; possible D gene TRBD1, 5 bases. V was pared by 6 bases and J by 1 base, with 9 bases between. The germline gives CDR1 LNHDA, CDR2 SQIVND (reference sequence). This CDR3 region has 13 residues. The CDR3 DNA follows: TGTGCCAGTAGCGTCGGACAGAACACTGAAGCTTTCTTT. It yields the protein CASSVGQNTEAFF.

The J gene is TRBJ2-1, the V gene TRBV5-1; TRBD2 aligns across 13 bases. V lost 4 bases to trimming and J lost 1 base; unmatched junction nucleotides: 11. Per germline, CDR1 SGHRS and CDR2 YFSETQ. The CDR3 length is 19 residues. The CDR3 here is CASSPGLAGETSSYNEQFF. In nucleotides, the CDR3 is TGCGCCAGCAGCCCCGGACTAGCGGGAGAGACGAGTTCCTACAATGAGCAGTTCTTC.

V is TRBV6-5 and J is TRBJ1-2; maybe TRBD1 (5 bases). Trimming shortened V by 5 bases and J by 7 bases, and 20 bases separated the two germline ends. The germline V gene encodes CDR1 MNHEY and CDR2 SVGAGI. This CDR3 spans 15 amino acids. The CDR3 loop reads CASSNTGTATFGYTF. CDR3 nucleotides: TGTGCCAGCAGTAACACCGGGACGGCAACCTTTGGCTACACCTTC.

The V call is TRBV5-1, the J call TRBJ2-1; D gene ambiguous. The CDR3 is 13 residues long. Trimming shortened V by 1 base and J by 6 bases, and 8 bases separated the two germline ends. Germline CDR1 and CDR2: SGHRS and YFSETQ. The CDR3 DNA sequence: TGCGCCAGCAGCTTGATTGTTATCAATGAGCAGTTCTTC. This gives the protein CASSLIVINEQFF.

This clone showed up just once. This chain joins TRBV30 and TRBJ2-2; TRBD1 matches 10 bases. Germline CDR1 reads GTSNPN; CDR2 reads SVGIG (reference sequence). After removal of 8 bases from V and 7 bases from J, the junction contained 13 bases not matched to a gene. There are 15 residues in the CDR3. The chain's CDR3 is CARDSTGQGYGELFF. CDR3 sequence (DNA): TGTGCCCGAGATTCTACGGGACAGGGGTACGGGGAGCTGTTTTTT.

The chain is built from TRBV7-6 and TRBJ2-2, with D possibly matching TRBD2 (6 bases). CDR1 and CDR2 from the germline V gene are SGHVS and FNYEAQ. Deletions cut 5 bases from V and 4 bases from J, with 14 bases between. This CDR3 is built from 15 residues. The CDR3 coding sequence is TGTGCCAGCAGCGGCTCGGGAGTAGCCACCGGGGAGCTGTTTTTT. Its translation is CASSGSGVATGELFF.

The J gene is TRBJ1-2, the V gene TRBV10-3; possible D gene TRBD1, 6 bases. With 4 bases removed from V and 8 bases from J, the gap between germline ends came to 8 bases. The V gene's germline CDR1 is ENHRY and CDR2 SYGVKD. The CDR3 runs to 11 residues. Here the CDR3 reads CAISGQAGYTF. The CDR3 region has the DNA TGTGCCATCAGTGGACAGGCCGGCTACACCTTC.

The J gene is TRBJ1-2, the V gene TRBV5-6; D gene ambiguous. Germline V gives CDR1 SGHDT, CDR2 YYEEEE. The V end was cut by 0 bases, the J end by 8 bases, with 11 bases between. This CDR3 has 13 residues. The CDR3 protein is CASSLGGRGGYTF. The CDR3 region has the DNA TGTGCCAGCAGCTTGGGTGGGCGTGGGGGCTACACCTTC.

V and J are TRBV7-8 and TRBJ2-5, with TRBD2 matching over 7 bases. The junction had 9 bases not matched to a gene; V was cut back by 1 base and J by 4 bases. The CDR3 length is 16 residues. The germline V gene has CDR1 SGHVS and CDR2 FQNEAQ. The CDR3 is CASSLVFGGSGETQYF. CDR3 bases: TGTGCCAGCAGCTTAGTCTTCGGCGGGAGTGGAGAGACCCAGTACTTC.

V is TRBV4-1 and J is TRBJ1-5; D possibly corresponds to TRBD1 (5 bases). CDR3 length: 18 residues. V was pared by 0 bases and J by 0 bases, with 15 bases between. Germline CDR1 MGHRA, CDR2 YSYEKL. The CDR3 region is CASSQEGVGRGSNQPQHF. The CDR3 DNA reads TGCGCCAGCAGCCAAGAGGGGGTAGGGCGAGGTAGCAATCAGCCCCAGCATTTT.

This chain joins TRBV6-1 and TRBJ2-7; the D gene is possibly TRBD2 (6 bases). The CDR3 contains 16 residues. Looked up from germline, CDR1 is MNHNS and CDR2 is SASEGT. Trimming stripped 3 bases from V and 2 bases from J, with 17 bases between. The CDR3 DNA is TGTGCCAGCAGTGAGGGGGGTCACAGTCTTGCCTACGAGCAGTACTTC. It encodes CASSEGGHSLAYEQYF.

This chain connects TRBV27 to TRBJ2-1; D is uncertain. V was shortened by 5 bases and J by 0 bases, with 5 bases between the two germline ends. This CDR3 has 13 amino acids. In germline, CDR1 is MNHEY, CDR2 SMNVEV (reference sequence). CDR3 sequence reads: CASSQSSYNEQFF. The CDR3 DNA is TGTGCCAGCAGTCAGAGCTCCTACAATGAGCAGTTCTTC.

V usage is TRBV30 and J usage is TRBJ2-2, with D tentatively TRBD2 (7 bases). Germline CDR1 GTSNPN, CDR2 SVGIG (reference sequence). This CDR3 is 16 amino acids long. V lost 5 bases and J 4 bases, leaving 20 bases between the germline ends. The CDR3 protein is CAWVAGGGASTGELFF. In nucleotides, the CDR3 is TGTGCCTGGGTAGCAGGTGGGGGGGCCAGCACCGGGGAGCTGTTTTTT. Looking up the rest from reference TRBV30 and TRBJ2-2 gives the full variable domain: SQTIHQWPATLVQPVGSPLSLECTVEGTSNPNLYWYRQAAGRGLQLLFYSVGIGQISSEVPQNLSASRPQDRQFILSSKKLLLSDSGFYLCAWVAGGGASTGELFFGEGSRLTVL.

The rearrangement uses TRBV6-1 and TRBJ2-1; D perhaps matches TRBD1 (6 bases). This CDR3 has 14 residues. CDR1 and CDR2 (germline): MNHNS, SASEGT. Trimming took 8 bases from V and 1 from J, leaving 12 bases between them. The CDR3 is CASDDRLSYNEQFF. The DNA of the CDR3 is TGTGCCAGCGACGACAGGCTGTCCTACAATGAGCAGTTCTTC.

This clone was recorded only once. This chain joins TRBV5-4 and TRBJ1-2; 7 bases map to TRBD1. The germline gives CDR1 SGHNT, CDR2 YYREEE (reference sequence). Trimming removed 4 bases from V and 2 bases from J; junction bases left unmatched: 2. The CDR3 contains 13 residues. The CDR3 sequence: CASSVTGNYGYTF. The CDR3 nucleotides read TGTGCCAGCAGCGTGACAGGGAACTATGGCTACACCTTC. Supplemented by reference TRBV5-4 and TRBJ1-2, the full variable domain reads ETGVTQSPTHLIKTRGQQVTLRCSSQSGHNTVSWYQQALGQGPQFIFQYYREEENGRGNFPPRFSGLQFPNYSSELNVNALELDDSALYLCASSVTGNYGYTFGSGTRLTVV.

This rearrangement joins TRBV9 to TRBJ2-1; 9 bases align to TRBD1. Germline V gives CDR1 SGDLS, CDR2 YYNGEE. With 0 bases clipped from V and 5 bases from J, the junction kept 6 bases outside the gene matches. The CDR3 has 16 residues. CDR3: CASSVEQGAHDNEQFF. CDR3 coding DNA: TGTGCCAGCAGCGTAGAACAGGGGGCTCACGACAATGAGCAGTTCTTC.